The 19 T cell receptor beta chains in this list originate from one sample, sequenced in a study of beta chain features in type 1 diabetes. Reverse transcribing all isolated RNA meant expressed TCRB transcripts were sequenced. The repertoire was sequenced with immunoSEQ multiplex PCR; TCRdb's copy has only in-frame clones and lacks some. The sample lists 810,000 or so clones; roughly 15% were seen once. The sample comprised naive CD4+ T cells from blood. All receptors come from a woman aged 18-29 years in good health.

There are a few counts of this clone. This chain joins TRBV2 and TRBJ1-5; D ambiguous. V was shortened by 0 bases and J by 7 bases, with 7 bases between the two germline ends. In germline, CDR1 is SNHLY, CDR2 FYNNEI. The CDR3 totals 13 residues. CDR3 region: CASSEAPVQPQHF. The CDR3 region has the DNA TGTGCCAGCAGTGAAGCGCCGGTGCAGCCCCAGCATTTT.

This clone was found a few times. Here the CDR3 reads CSASASPPFF. The CDR3, as DNA: TGCAGTGCTAGCGCAAGTCCTCCTTTCTTT. V gene TRBV20-1 combines with J gene TRBJ1-1; no firm D call. V lost 3 bases, J lost 12 bases, and 11 bases lay in between. CDR3 length: 10 residues. The V gene's germline CDR1 is DFQATT and CDR2 SNEGSKA (reference sequence).

The genes are TRBV5-6 and TRBJ2-2, with TRBD1 matching over 7 bases. Trimming took 6 bases from V and 2 from J; bases not matched to a gene: 13. This CDR3 is built from 17 residues. Germline CDR1 SGHDT, CDR2 YYEEEE. The CDR3 is CASTDGAGTVNTGELFF. DNA for the CDR3: TGTGCCAGCACAGACGGGGCCGGGACAGTTAACACCGGGGAGCTGTTTTTT.

This clone was seen a handful of times. V usage is TRBV7-2 and J usage is TRBJ2-7, with 7 positions matching TRBD2. The CDR3 covers 15 residues. Germline trimming cut 1 base from V and 4 bases from J; bases unmatched to any gene: 7. Germline V gene sequence: CDR1 SGHTA, CDR2 FQGNSA. The CDR3, as DNA: TGTGCCAGCAGCTTAGTTGCGGGAGACGAGTACGAGCAGTACTTC. This gives the protein CASSLVAGDEYEQYF.

For the CDR3, the DNA is TGTGCCAGCAGCTTACTCGGGAGCGGCCTTTCCTACAATGAGCAGTTCTTC. Residues: CASSLLGSGLSYNEQFF. The chain joins TRBV7-2 to TRBJ2-1; D is perhaps TRBD2 (6 bases). This CDR3 region has 17 residues. V lost 2 bases and J 1 base, leaving 15 bases between the germline ends. Germline V CDR1 and CDR2: SGHTA, FQGNSA.

The rearrangement links TRBV7-6 to TRBJ2-1; D remains ambiguous. CDR3 length equals 16 residues. Germline assignment: CDR1 SGHVS and CDR2 FNYEAQ. Trimming pared 2 bases from V and 2 bases from J, leaving 13 bases between. The CDR3 coding sequence is TGTGCCAGCAGCTTATCCGCCTACCAGCCCTACAATGAGCAGTTCTTC. This codes for CASSLSAYQPYNEQFF.

This chain joins TRBV12-2 and TRBJ1-1. TRBV12-2 is a pseudogene segment. This CDR3 is built from 17 residues. The CDR3 DNA is TGTGCAAGTCGCTTGGCTGGGTTCGGAGGGTTCGACACTGAAGCTTTCTTT. Protein product: CASRLAGFGGFDTEAFF.

The V gene is TRBV2, the J gene TRBJ2-3; D is unclear. Looked up from germline, CDR1 is SNHLY and CDR2 is FYNNEI. This CDR3 spans 12 amino acids. V dropped 6 bases and J dropped 4 bases, with 8 bases sitting between them. The CDR3 coding sequence is TGTGCCAGCAGCGTAAGGGCAGATACGCAGTATTTT. Protein sequence: CASSVRADTQYF.

This clone showed up just a few times. At the DNA level, this CDR3 is encoded by other sequences in the same sample as well. The chain employs TRBV7-9 and TRBJ2-1, with a tentative D call TRBD1 (6 bases). V lost 5 bases to trimming and J lost 0 bases, with 11 bases between them. The CDR3 runs to 15 residues. CDR1 is SEHNR, CDR2 FQNEAQ, per germline (reference sequence). The chain's CDR3 is CASSLDRSSYNEQFF. The DNA of the CDR3 is TGTGCCAGCAGCCTAGACAGGAGCTCCTACAATGAGCAGTTCTTC.

The chain employs TRBV11-2 and TRBJ2-2, with D unresolved. V lost 1 base and J 6 bases, leaving 18 bases between the germline ends. CDR3 length: 17 amino acids. In germline, CDR1 is SGHAT, CDR2 FQNNGV. For the CDR3, the DNA is TGTGCCAGCAGCTTAGTTTCCCCCCTGAGCTTCGCCGGGGAGCTGTTTTTT. This sequence encodes CASSLVSPLSFAGELFF.

This sequence joins TRBV29-1 and TRBJ1-1; no firm D call. V lost 4 bases, J lost 0 bases, and 9 bases lay in between. The CDR3 consists of 13 residues. Germline CDR1 is SQVTM and CDR2 is ANQGSEA. The CDR3 nucleotides are TGCAGCGTTGGTCTCCTGTTGAACACTGAAGCTTTCTTT. Its protein product is CSVGLLLNTEAFF.

V gene TRBV7-2 combines with J gene TRBJ2-7; TRBD1 matches 8 bases. CDR1 is SGHTA, CDR2 FQGNSA, per germline. V shed 2 bases and J 3 bases; nucleotides not matched to a gene: 9. There are 16 residues in the CDR3. The CDR3 sequence: CASSLSWTGINYEQYF. The CDR3 nucleotides read TGTGCCAGCAGCTTATCTTGGACAGGGATAAACTACGAGCAGTACTTC.

The V and J genes are TRBV5-1 and TRBJ2-5, with D perhaps assigned TRBD1 or TRBD2 (5 bases each). V dropped 4 bases and J dropped 2 bases, with 18 bases sitting between them. The CDR3 extends over 16 amino acids. Germline V gives CDR1 SGHRS, CDR2 YFSETQ. CDR3 in DNA: TGCGCCAGCAGCCAGGCCCTAGCAGGGAGTCAAGAGACCCAGTACTTC. Protein: CASSQALAGSQETQYF.

The rearrangement uses TRBV11-1 and TRBJ2-2; D not resolved. Germline V gene lookup returns CDR1 SGHAT and CDR2 FQDESV (reference sequence). The V end lost 3 bases, the J end lost 3 bases, and 2 bases lay between the germline ends. This CDR3 contains 12 residues. The CDR3 DNA is TGTGCCAGCAGCTTGGACACCGGGGAGCTGTTTTTT. Residues: CASSLDTGELFF.

This clone was counted a few times. V and J are TRBV18 and TRBJ1-1; no definite D call. Germline V gives CDR1 KGHSH, CDR2 LQKENI. The CDR3 is 15 residues long. V gave up 2 bases and J gave up 1 base, with 11 bases separating them. As DNA, the CDR3 is TGTGCCAGCTCACCATGGCCGCAGGAGAACACTGAAGCTTTCTTT. Its translation: CASSPWPQENTEAFF.

The chain carries TRBV5-1 and TRBJ2-7, with a weak D call TRBD1 (6 bases). The CDR3 totals 12 residues. The ends were cut back, 4 bases at V and 7 bases at J, with 12 bases in the middle. Germline V gene data show CDR1 as SGHRS and CDR2 as YFSETQ. CDR3 nucleotides: TGCGCCAGCAGCAACAGGGTGGGGGAGCAGTACTTC. Amino acid sequence: CASSNRVGEQYF.

The chain joins TRBV19 to TRBJ2-7, with D perhaps TRBD1 or TRBD2 (5 bases each). The CDR3 covers 15 residues. The germline V gene has CDR1 LNHDA and CDR2 SQIVND (reference sequence). The V and J ends lost 5 bases and 3 bases respectively, with 17 bases between them. The CDR3 region has the DNA TGTGCCAGTAGTCCCGGGACGGGGAAGGTCTACGAGCAGTACTTC. Protein sequence: CASSPGTGKVYEQYF.

The CDR3 sequence: CASSPRQGASQETQYF. For the CDR3, the DNA is TGCGCCAGCAGCCCGAGACAGGGGGCATCACAAGAGACCCAGTACTTC. The V gene is TRBV4-1, the J gene TRBJ2-5, with 10 bases aligning to TRBD1. Germline CDR1 reads MGHRA; CDR2 reads YSYEKL. J gave up 2 bases and V 4 bases, and 7 bases lay outside the gene matches. The CDR3 runs 16 residues.

This clone was detected only a few times. This chain connects TRBV6-5 to TRBJ2-1, with 7 bases matching TRBD2. The CDR3 loop spans 13 amino acids. V gave up 7 bases and J gave up 12 bases; unmatched junction bases: 12. CDR1 and CDR2 from the germline V gene are MNHEY and SVGAGI. The CDR3 coding sequence is TGTGCCAGCAAGGGACTATCGGGTCGTGGGCAGTTCTTC. Protein sequence: CASKGLSGRGQFF.